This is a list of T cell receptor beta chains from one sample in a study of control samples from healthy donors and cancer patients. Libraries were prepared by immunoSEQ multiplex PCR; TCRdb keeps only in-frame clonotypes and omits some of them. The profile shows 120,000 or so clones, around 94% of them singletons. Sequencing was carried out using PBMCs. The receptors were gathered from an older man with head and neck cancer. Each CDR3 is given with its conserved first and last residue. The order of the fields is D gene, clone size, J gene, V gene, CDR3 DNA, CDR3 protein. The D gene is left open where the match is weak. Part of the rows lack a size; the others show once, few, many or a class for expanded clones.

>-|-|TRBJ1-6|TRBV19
TGTGCCAGTAGTAACCCGATTAGCCTCCACTTT
CASSNPISLHF
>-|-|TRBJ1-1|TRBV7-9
TGTGCCAGCAGCCCCGGGCACCCGATTCAGAACACTGAAGCTTTCTTT
CASSPGHPIQNTEAFF
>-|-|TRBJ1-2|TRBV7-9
TGTGCCAGCAGCTTTGGGGGCAGAAACTATGGCTACACCTTC
CASSFGGRNYGYTF
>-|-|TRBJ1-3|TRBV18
TGTGCCAGCTCACCACCCTCTGCAGGGATTCTGGACACCATATATTTT
CASSPPSAGILDTIYF
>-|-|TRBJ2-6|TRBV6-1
TGTGCCAGCAGTGAAAGGAGGGGGGCCAGCTCTGGGGCCAACGTCCTGACTTTC
CASSERRGASSGANVLTF
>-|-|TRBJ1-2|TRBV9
TGTGCCAGCAGCGTGTCAGCAGGGAACTATGGCTACACCTTC
CASSVSAGNYGYTF
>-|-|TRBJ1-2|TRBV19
TGTGCCAGTAGTATAGGGGGCTGGCGATATGGCTACACCTTC
CASSIGGWRYGYTF
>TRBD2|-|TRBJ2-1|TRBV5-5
TGTGCCAGCAGCGGAGGGACTAGCGAGAGCTCCTACAATGAGCAGTTCTTC
CASSGGTSESSYNEQFF
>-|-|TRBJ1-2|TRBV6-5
TGTGCCAGCAGTTCCCCCCGGCGAGGGGGGCGGGGCTACACCTTC
CASSSPRRGGRGYTF
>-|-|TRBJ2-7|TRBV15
TGTGCCACCAGCAGACCTCGGGTGGGAGAGGGGGAAAGGACCTACGAGCAGTACTTC
CATSRPRVGEGERTYEQYF
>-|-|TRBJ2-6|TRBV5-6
TGTGCCAGCAGCTTGGGCGCGTCAGGGCTGGGGGCCAACGTCCTGACTTTC
CASSLGASGLGANVLTF
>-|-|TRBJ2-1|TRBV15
TGTGCCACCAGCAGAGATCGCGCCTATGAGCAGTTCTTC
CATSRDRAYEQFF
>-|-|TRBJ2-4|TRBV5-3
TGTGCCAGAAGCTCCCCGGGCTGTGGATGGGGAGCCAAAAACATTCAGTACTTC
CARSSPGCGWGAKNIQYF
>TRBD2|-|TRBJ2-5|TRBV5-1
TGCGCCAGCAGCTTGCCGGAGAGCCTAGCGGGGGAGACCCAGTACTTC
CASSLPESLAGETQYF
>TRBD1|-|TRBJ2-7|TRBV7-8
TGTGCCAGCAGCTCGGGACAGCACTCCTACGAGCAGTACTTC
CASSSGQHSYEQYF
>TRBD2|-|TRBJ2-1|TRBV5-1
TGCGCCAGCACTGAGGAAACGACTAGCGGGGCAAGTAGGTTCTTC
CASTEETTSGASRFF
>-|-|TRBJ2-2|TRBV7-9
TGTGCCAGCAGCTTAGGGGCAGGGGTCACCGGGGAGCTGTTTTTT
CASSLGAGVTGELFF
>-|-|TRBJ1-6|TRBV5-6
TGTGCCAGCAGCTTGACGAGGGCAGACAATTCACCCCTCCACTTT
CASSLTRADNSPLHF
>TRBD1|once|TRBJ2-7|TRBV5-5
TGTGCCAGCAGCCCGGGACAGGGGGCCTACGAGCAGTACTTC
CASSPGQGAYEQYF
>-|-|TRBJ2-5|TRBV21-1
TGTGCCAGCAGCCTCCGACTAGGGAAACGGCAGACCCAGTACTTC
CASSLRLGKRQTQYF
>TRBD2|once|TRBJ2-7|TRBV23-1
TGCGCCAGCAGTCACCCAAATCGGCCGCCGGGGACTAGCGGGACTCTCTGGTCCTACGAGCAGTACTTC
CASSHPNRPPGTSGTLWSYEQYF
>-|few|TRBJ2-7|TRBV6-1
TGTGCCAGCAGTGAATCCGCGGGGTGGGTTCTTTCCGAGCAGTACTTC
CASSESAGWVLSEQYF
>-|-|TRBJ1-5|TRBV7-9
TGTGCCAGCAGCTTGAGTCTTGGGCAGCCCCAGCATTTT
CASSLSLGQPQHF
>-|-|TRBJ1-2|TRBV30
TGTGCCTGGAGTGTATGGGGTACTAACTATGGCTACACCTTC
CAWSVWGTNYGYTF
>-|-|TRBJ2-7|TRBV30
TGTGCCTGGAGGAGGGGATTGTACCCCTACGAGCAGTACTTC
CAWRRGLYPYEQYF
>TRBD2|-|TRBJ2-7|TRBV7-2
TGTGCCAGCAGCTCGAAGCCTAGCGGGGGCTACGAGCAGTACTTC
CASSSKPSGGYEQYF
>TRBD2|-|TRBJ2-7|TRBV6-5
TGTGCCAGCAGTACTCTAGCGGGAGGGCCCTACGAGCAGTACTTC
CASSTLAGGPYEQYF
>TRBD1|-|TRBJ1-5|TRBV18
TGTGCCAGCTCACAGACAGGGGGCGACAATCAGCCCCAGCATTTT
CASSQTGGDNQPQHF
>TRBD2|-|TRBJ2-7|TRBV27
TGTGCCAGCTCCCTGTCTGCGGGGGGTTACGAGCAGTACTTC
CASSLSAGGYEQYF
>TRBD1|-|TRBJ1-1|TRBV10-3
TGTGCCATCAGTAAAGGACAGGGATACACTGAAGCTTTCTTT
CAISKGQGYTEAFF
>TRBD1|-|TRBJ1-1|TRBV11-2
TGTGCCAGCAGCTTAGAAAGGGGACAGGGTGGCACTGAAGCTTTCTTT
CASSLERGQGGTEAFF
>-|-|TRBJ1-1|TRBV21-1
TGTGCCAGAAAGGAAGAGGGGGGCACTGAAGCTTTCTTT
CARKEEGGTEAFF
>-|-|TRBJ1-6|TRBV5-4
TGTGCCAGCAGCTTGGGCATGAGAGGCTCCTATAATTCACCCCTCCACTTT
CASSLGMRGSYNSPLHF
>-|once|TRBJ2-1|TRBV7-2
TGTGCCAGCAGCCTTTCGGACCCAAACACTTACTCCTACAATGAGCAGTTCTTC
CASSLSDPNTYSYNEQFF
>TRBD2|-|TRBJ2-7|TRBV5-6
TGTGCCAGCAGCTTGGGACTAGCGGGAATGAACGAGCAGTACTTC
CASSLGLAGMNEQYF
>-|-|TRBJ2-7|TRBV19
TGTGCCAGTAGTATAGCCTCCGGGGGCGAGCAGTACTTC
CASSIASGGEQYF
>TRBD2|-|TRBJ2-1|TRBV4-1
TGCGCCAGCAGCCCCTCGTCTAGCGGGATCAATGAGCAGTTCTTC
CASSPSSSGINEQFF
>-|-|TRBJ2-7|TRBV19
TGTGCCAGTAGTGACAGCAGGGACGAGCAGTACTTC
CASSDSRDEQYF
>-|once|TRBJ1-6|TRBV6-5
TGTGCCAGCAGTCGAAAAATCCTAAAGGAGTCACCCCTCCACTTT
CASSRKILKESPLHF
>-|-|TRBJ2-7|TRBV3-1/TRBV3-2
TGTGCCAGCAGCCAAGATCTATTAGTCGAGCAGTACTTC
CASSQDLLVEQYF
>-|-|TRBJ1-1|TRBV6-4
TGTGCCAGCAGTGTGGTCTTTAACACTGAAGCTTTCTTT
CASSVVFNTEAFF
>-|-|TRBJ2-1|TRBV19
TGTGCCAGTAGTCCTCAGCAGGTTACTGTCCATGAGCAGTTCTTC
CASSPQQVTVHEQFF
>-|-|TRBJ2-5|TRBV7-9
TGTGCCAGCAGCACGGTAGGGGGTGTAACCCAGTACTTC
CASSTVGGVTQYF